The 26 T cell receptor delta chains reported below all come from one sample, sequenced in a study of gamma-delta chains in newborns, infants, children. With CATT, TCRdb re-called clones from the reads. The sample lists several thousand delta-chain clones; approximately 4.3% were seen once. Sequencing was performed on blood. The receptor source for this set is a child who was a newborn, infant or young child, either healthy, febrile or measles-vaccinated (not recorded which).

In the case of this clone: TCRdb's protein and the DNA translation differ at residue 9; the protein here comes from the DNA. The chain carries TRDV2 and TRDJ1; 7 nucleotides align to TRDD3. Germline CDR1 GEAIGNYY, CDR2 EKD. This CDR3 is 15 amino acids long. The J segment lost 3 bases and the V segment lost 0 bases, leaving 6 bases of the junction unmatched. The CDR3 nucleotides read TGTGCCTGTGACACCGTGGGATACAAAGCCGATAAACTCATCTTT. This codes for CACDTVGYKADKLIF.

Remarks on this clone: A much larger clone sits a single nucleotide away, making a read error possible. The chain combines TRDV2 with TRDJ3; 13 bases are a match to TRDD3. Germline V gene lookup returns CDR1 GEAIGNYY and CDR2 EKD. This CDR3 region has 23 residues. V dropped 3 bases and J dropped 1; count of bases not matched to a gene: 17. In nucleotides, the CDR3 is TGTGCCTGTGACGCCGTCGGGCTCTTTACTGGGGGATACGAATCCTGGGACACCCGACAGATGTTTTTC. Protein: CACDAVGLFTGGYESWDTRQMFF.

V gene TRDV2 combines with J gene TRDJ3, with 13 positions matching TRDD3. Germline CDR1 GEAIGNYY, CDR2 EKD. Trimming took 3 bases from V and 0 from J; bases not matched to a gene: 7. The CDR3 is made up of 20 amino acids. In DNA form, the CDR3 reads TGTGCCTGTGACCAACTGGGGGATACGTCGAGCTCCTGGGACACCCGACAGATGTTTTTC. Its protein product is CACDQLGDTSSSWDTRQMFF.

This clone was picked up a small number of times. A much larger clonotype is one base distant, so this may be a read error. In the same sample, other DNA sequences code for this CDR3. CDR3 protein: CACDVLGEYTDKLIF. For the CDR3, the DNA is TGTGCCTGTGACGTACTGGGGGAGTACACCGATAAGCTCATCTTT. This chain joins TRDV2 and TRDJ1; 9 nucleotides match TRDD3. The CDR3 covers 15 residues. Germline CDR1 and CDR2: GEAIGNYY and EKD.

In its sample, this clone ranks as medium-sized. The gene calls are TRDV2 and TRDJ1; 12 bases match TRDD3. This CDR3 is built from 19 residues. Germline assignment: CDR1 GEAIGNYY and CDR2 EKD. V lost 3 bases to trimming and J lost 0 bases; unmatched junction nucleotides: 13. The CDR3 nucleotides are TGTGCCTGTGACCCGGTACTGGGGGATACCTTACAGTACACCGATAAACTCATCTTT. Its protein is CACDPVLGDTLQYTDKLIF.

By share, this clone ranks as medium-sized. The chain has TRDV2 and TRDJ3, with D perhaps being TRDD2 or TRDD3 (5 bases each). With 0 bases removed from V and 0 bases from J, the gap between germline ends came to 14 bases. The germline CDR1 and CDR2 sequences are GEAIGNYY and EKD. The CDR3 totals 19 residues. In DNA form, the CDR3 reads TGTGCCTGTGACACCGCTGGGATTCCTGACTCCTGGGACACCCGACAGATGTTTTTC. Translation: CACDTAGIPDSWDTRQMFF.

This clone is categorized as medium-sized. This CDR3 is also generated by other DNA sequences in the sample. V and J are TRDV2 and TRDJ1; 9 nucleotides align to TRDD3. Unmatched junction bases numbered 5, after V lost 3 bases and J lost 4 bases. The CDR3 covers 14 residues. From germline, CDR1 is GEAIGNYY and CDR2 EKD. CDR3 protein: CACDSWGIFDKLIF. The CDR3 DNA follows: TGTGCCTGTGACTCCTGGGGGATCTTCGATAAACTCATCTTT.

This clone occurred a few times. The V gene is TRDV1, the J gene TRDJ1, with 10 bases lining up with TRDD3. Germline V gives CDR1 TSWWSYY, CDR2 QGS. CDR3 length: 17 amino acids. V dropped 0 bases and J dropped 3; count of bases not matched to a gene: 7. The CDR3 region is CALGELSVLGDSDKLIF. For the CDR3, the DNA is TGTGCTCTTGGGGAACTATCGGTACTGGGGGATTCCGATAAACTCATCTTT.

This clone is deemed medium-sized. A read error may account for a junction end that differs from germline. Other DNA sequences in this sample translate to the same CDR3. This rearrangement joins TRDV2 to TRDJ1; D is possibly TRDD3 (5 bases). The CDR3 is 15 residues long. Germline lookup yields CDR1 GEAIGNYY and CDR2 EKD. The CDR3 is CACDTVGANTDKLTF. Here the CDR3 DNA reads TGTGCCTGTGACACCGTTGGGGCCAACACCGATAAACTCACCTTT.

This chain joins TRDV2 and TRDJ1; 13 nucleotides agree with TRDD3. The J segment lost 2 bases and the V segment lost 0 bases, leaving 11 bases of the junction unmatched. The CDR3 spans 19 residues. CDR1 and CDR2 from the germline V gene are GEAIGNYY and EKD. CDR3 residues: CACDTLLLGDTRRTDKLIF. CDR3 DNA sequence: TGTGCCTGTGACACCTTATTACTGGGGGATACGCGTAGAACCGATAAACTCATCTTT.

This clone was observed a handful of times. The genes are TRDV2 and TRDJ1; 9 positions agree with TRDD3. Looked up from germline, CDR1 is GEAIGNYY and CDR2 is EKD. This CDR3 has 18 residues. The trim removed 2 bases at V and 0 bases at J, leaving 12 bases unmatched. Here the CDR3 DNA reads TGTGCCTGTGACAGAGTATCTGGGGGATCCACGTACACCGATAAACTCATCTTT. Translated: CACDRVSGGSTYTDKLIF.

In this sample, this clone turned up a few times. This likely came from a read error, as a far larger clone is one base away. Other DNA sequences in the same sample also yield this CDR3. This chain links TRDV2 with TRDJ1; 10 bases fit TRDD3. Looked up from germline, CDR1 is GEAIGNYY and CDR2 is EKD. The CDR3 length is 16 residues. This chain's CDR3 is CACDALGDNKTDKLIF. CDR3 sequence (DNA): TGTGCCTGTGATGCGCTGGGGGATAATAAAACCGATAAACTTATCTTT.

This clone was seen a handful of times. The protein given by TCRdb reflects a much larger clone and differs at residue 8 from this DNA's translation, likely from a read error; the protein shown is the DNA's translation. The same CDR3 can be traced to other DNA sequences in this sample. The chain employs TRDV2 and TRDJ1; 8 nucleotides match TRDD3. CDR1 and CDR2 (germline): GEAIGNYY, EKD. With 3 bases clipped from V and 1 base from J, the junction kept 6 bases outside the gene matches. This CDR3 comprises 15 residues. The CDR3 bases are TGTGCCTGTGACCTACTGGGGGCTACCACCGATAAACTCATCTTT. Protein sequence: CACDLLGATTDKLIF.

Comments on this clone: A single base separates this from a much larger clone, so it may be a read error. The chain recombines TRDV2 with TRDJ1, with 12 bases fitting TRDD3. The germline CDR1 and CDR2 sequences are GEAIGNYY and EKD. The CDR3 consists of 20 residues. With 0 bases clipped from V and 2 bases from J, the junction kept 15 bases outside the gene matches. The CDR3 DNA reads TGTGCCTGTGACACCGTAAGGCTGGGGGATACGGAGCTGCATACCGATAAACTCATCTTT. The encoded protein is CACDTVRLGDTELHTDKLIF.

In this sample, this clone is large. This specimen includes other DNA sequences encoding the same CDR3. The chain employs TRDV2 and TRDJ1, with TRDD3 identical over 7 bases. This CDR3 spans 17 amino acids. V trimming: 5 bases; J trimming: 3 bases; junction bases outside the gene matches: 17. CDR1 is GEAIGNYY and CDR2 is EKD in the germline V gene. CDR3 nucleotides: TGTGCCTGTGTTGCGCTGGGGGCCCCCAAGGAGGCCGATAAACTCATCTTT. It yields the protein CACVALGAPKEADKLIF.

This clone is medium-sized (0.01 to 0.1%) in the sample. Distinct nucleotide sequences in the sample also encode this CDR3. The chain is built from TRDV2 and TRDJ2; 8 bases line up with TRDD3. The CDR3 has 17 residues. V lost 0 bases to trimming and J lost 3 bases; unmatched junction nucleotides: 8. From germline, CDR1 is GEAIGNYY and CDR2 EKD. The CDR3 region has the DNA TGTGCCTGTGACACCGTATCTACTGGGGGTCTGACAGCACAACTCTTCTTT. It translates to CACDTVSTGGLTAQLFF.

By its share, this clone is medium-sized. This sample includes further DNA sequences coding for the same CDR3. This chain uses TRDV2 with TRDJ1; 9 bases map to TRDD3. CDR1 GEAIGNYY and CDR2 EKD come from the germline V gene. Trimming removed 0 bases from V and 2 bases from J; junction bases left unmatched: 6. The CDR3 has 16 amino acids. CDR3 sequence: CACDTLLLGDTDKLIF. CDR3 nucleotide sequence: TGTGCCTGTGACACCCTCCTCCTGGGGGATACCGATAAACTCATCTTT.

The chain carries TRDV2 and TRDJ1; D is perhaps TRDD3 (6 bases). Germline V gives CDR1 GEAIGNYY, CDR2 EKD. V was clipped by 2 bases and J by 0 bases, with 21 bases between them. CDR3 length: 18 amino acids. The CDR3 loop reads CACDRVGATGTYTDKLIF. The CDR3 DNA sequence: TGTGCCTGTGACAGAGTGGGGGCTACCGGGACGTACACCGATAAACTCATCTTT.

This clone was seen more than once but under ten times. A much more abundant neighbour one base away suggests this may be a read error. The chain employs TRDV2 and TRDJ3, with TRDD3 identical over 10 bases. Germline CDR1 reads GEAIGNYY; CDR2 reads EKD. This CDR3 is built from 18 residues. DNA for the CDR3: TGTGCCTGTGACTCACTGGGGGATCGCTCCCGGGACACCCGACAGATGTTTTTC. It codes for CACDSLGDRSRDTRQMFF.

This clone was observed a handful of times. Translating this DNA gives a protein that differs at residue 9 from the TCRdb one, which belongs to a much larger clone; a read error is likely, and the protein shown is this translation. This rearrangement joins TRDV2 to TRDJ2; 10 bases map to TRDD3. Germline-derived CDR1 and CDR2 are GEAIGNYY and EKD. The CDR3 sequence is 16 residues long. The V segment lost 1 base and the J segment 0 bases; nucleotides outside the gene matches: 1. The CDR3 protein is CACDTLGDALTAQLFF. Here the CDR3 DNA reads TGTGCCTGTGACACACTGGGGGATGCTTTGACAGCACAACTCTTCTTT.

This clone is deemed medium-sized. CDR3: CACDTVRSPTSGGTYTDKLIF. The CDR3 DNA reads TGTGCCTGTGACACTGTTCGTTCCCCGACGTCTGGGGGGACGTACACCGATAAACTCATCTTT. V usage is TRDV2 and J usage is TRDJ1; the match to TRDD3 covers 7 bases. The V and J ends lost 1 base and 0 bases, in that order; junction bases with no gene match: 22. The germline V gene encodes CDR1 GEAIGNYY and CDR2 EKD. The CDR3 totals 21 residues.

This clone was seen a few times. This chain joins TRDV2 and TRDJ4, with TRDD3 matching 10 bases. V shed 3 bases, J shed 0 bases, and the junction held 18 bases outside the gene matches. The CDR3 totals 19 residues. Germline V gives CDR1 GEAIGNYY, CDR2 EKD. CDR3 bases: TGTGCCTGTGACGCCGTTTCCCATACTGGGGGATTTTCGGCCAGACCCCTGATCTTT. Protein product: CACDAVSHTGGFSARPLIF.

This clone has a handful of counts. This may come from a read error, since a much larger clone is one base off. The same CDR3 can be traced to other DNA sequences in this sample. This rearrangement joins TRDV2 to TRDJ1; possibly TRDD1 for D (5 bases). The CDR3 covers 16 residues. Per the germline V gene, CDR1 is GEAIGNYY and CDR2 is EKD. V was trimmed by 0 bases and J by 7 bases, leaving 20 bases between them. The CDR3 here is CACDTVEGNRRGKLIF. The CDR3, as DNA: TGTGCCTGTGACACCGTCGAGGGAAATCGTAGAGGTAAACTCATCTTT.

This clone has just a few counts. It differs at one base from a far larger clone, so likely a read error. The gene calls are TRDV2 and TRDJ2; possible D gene TRDD3, 6 bases. The germline V gene has CDR1 GEAIGNYY and CDR2 EKD. V dropped 1 base and J dropped 0 bases, with 17 bases sitting between them. CDR3 size: 18 residues. CDR3 protein: CACDTMGGHTALTAQLFF. CDR3 nucleotide sequence: TGTGCCTGTGACACAATGGGGGGCCACACGGCTTTGACAGCACAACTCTTCTTT.

Only a few counts were recorded for this clone. The genes are TRDV1 and TRDJ1; D remains ambiguous. The V and J ends lost 4 bases and 5 bases respectively, with 11 bases between them. The CDR3 sequence is 13 residues long. CDR1 and CDR2 from the germline V gene are TSWWSYY and QGS. CDR3 coding DNA: TGTGCTCTTGGGGTTAGACTCGGGGATAAACTCATCTTT. Translation gives CALGVRLGDKLIF.

In regard to this clone: This could be a read error, since a much larger clone is one nucleotide away. This sequence joins TRDV2 and TRDJ3; TRDD3 aligns across 10 bases. The length of the CDR3 is 18 residues. Germline V gives CDR1 GEAIGNYY, CDR2 EKD. The CDR3 coding sequence is TGTGCCTGTGAGAAACTGGGGGATCTCTCCTGGGGCACCCGACAGATGTTTTTC. This encodes CACEKLGDLSWGTRQMFF.